The sequence of this T cell receptor (beta chain) was determined in a study of CD8 T cells in Susac syndrome. This clonotype has just a few counts. This CDR3 is built from 15 residues. Trimming took 2 bases from V and 3 from J, leaving 11 bases between them. The germline gives CDR1 SGHTA, CDR2 FQGNSA. With random hexamers, roughly 0.45 to 1 ug RNA was reverse transcribed. With immunoSEQ multiplex PCR, TCR beta CDR3 was amplified across 54 Vbeta and 13 Jbeta. TCRdb re-called the immunoSEQ multiplex PCR reads with MiXCR, one entry per CDR3 protein. The top ten hold roughly 0.091% of the sample, which has some 110,000 distinct CDR3 sequences, about 95% seen once.

This chain links TRBV7-2 with TRBJ1-5, with D tentatively TRBD1 (6 bases). The clonotype was recovered from a human donor in good health. The sequencing input was CD4+ T cells from PBMCs. This chain's CDR3 is CASSLRGGPNQPQHF. The CDR3 nucleotides are TGTGCCAGCAGCTTACGGGGGGGCCCCAATCAGCCCCAGCATTTT.